Each of the 13 T cell receptor beta chains below was sequenced from the same sample in a study of shared clonotypes between healthy human individuals. Produced via immunoSEQ multiplex PCR; TCRdb's table is partial and in-frame only. The sample holds fewer than 1.6 million clones, approximately 98.5% seen once. The specimen sequenced was naive CD4+ T cells sorted from blood. Indicated subset: CD45RA+ positively selected. Receptor source: a man under 40 in good health.

The CDR3 region is CASSSQAGHQPQHF. The DNA of the CDR3 is TGTGCCAGCAGCTCCCAAGCCGGGCATCAGCCCCAGCATTTT. The chain employs TRBV11-2 and TRBJ1-5; D uncertain. The CDR3 contains 14 residues. The V end lost 4 bases, the J end lost 5 bases, and 12 bases lay between the germline ends. Germline V gene lookup returns CDR1 SGHAT and CDR2 FQNNGV.

V gene TRBV14 combines with J gene TRBJ2-1; D not resolved. The CDR3 runs 13 residues. Germline V gene sequence: CDR1 SGHDN, CDR2 FVKESK. The V end was cut by 3 bases, the J end by 4 bases, with 7 bases between. The CDR3 coding sequence is TGTGCCAGCAGCCAGGCCAATTACAATGAGCAGTTCTTC. The encoded protein is CASSQANYNEQFF.

This rearrangement joins TRBV5-5 to TRBJ1-5; possibly TRBD1 for D (6 bases). In germline, CDR1 is SGHKS, CDR2 YYEKEE (reference sequence). V was pared by 0 bases and J by 7 bases, with 8 bases between. The CDR3 loop spans 13 amino acids. The CDR3 coding sequence is TGTGCCAGCAGCTTGGACAGGGCCCAGCCCCAGCATTTT. Protein product: CASSLDRAQPQHF. Based on the CDR3 plus reference TRBV5-5 and TRBJ1-5, the full variable domain is DAGVTQSPTHLIKTRGQQVTLRCSPISGHKSVSWYQQVLGQGPQFIFQYYEKEERGRGNFPDRFSARQFPNYSSELNVNALLLGDSALYLCASSLDRAQPQHFGDGTRLSIL.

This chain joins TRBV7-9 and TRBJ2-2; 7 bases fit TRBD1. The germline V gene encodes CDR1 SEHNR and CDR2 FQNEAQ (reference sequence). The CDR3 runs 15 residues. J lost 3 bases, V lost 5 bases, and 6 bases had no gene match. CDR3 sequence (DNA): TGTGCCAGCAGCGCGACAGGGCCTTACACCGGGGAGCTGTTTTTT. Protein: CASSATGPYTGELFF.

The V call is TRBV7-9, the J call TRBJ1-2; the D is unclear. V was shortened by 4 bases and J by 0 bases, with 18 bases between the two germline ends. The CDR3 spans 17 residues. Germline CDR1 reads SEHNR; CDR2 reads FQNEAQ (reference sequence). The CDR3 DNA sequence: TGTGCCAGCAGCTCAGACCGGGAAGGGAGAGCTAACTATGGCTACACCTTC. Amino acids: CASSSDREGRANYGYTF.

CDR3 DNA: TGTGCCAGCAGCTTGGGACGGGGCCTAGCAGAGACCCAGTACTTC. As protein: CASSLGRGLAETQYF. The J gene is TRBJ2-5, the V gene TRBV5-8, with D perhaps being TRBD1 or TRBD2 (5 bases each). Per germline, CDR1 SGHTS and CDR2 YDEGEE. Trimming stripped 0 bases from V and 4 bases from J, with 13 bases between. CDR3 size: 15 residues. Complete variable domain (other parts from reference TRBV5-8 and TRBJ2-5): EAGVTQSPTHLIKTRGQQATLRCSPISGHTSVYWYQQALGLGLQFLLWYDEGEERNRGNFPPRFSGRQFPNYSSELNVNALELEDSALYLCASSLGRGLAETQYFGPGTRLLVL.

The J gene is TRBJ2-1, the V gene TRBV5-1, with 10 bases lining up with TRBD2. The germline CDR1 and CDR2 sequences are SGHRS and YFSETQ. After removal of 1 base from V and 4 bases from J, the junction contained 5 bases not matched to a gene. The CDR3 runs 16 residues. CDR3: CASSLKGLASYNEQFF. The DNA for the CDR3 is TGCGCCAGCAGCTTGAAGGGACTAGCGTCTTACAATGAGCAGTTCTTC. Filled out from reference TRBV5-1 and TRBJ2-1, the complete variable domain reads KAGVTQTPRYLIKTRGQQVTLSCSPISGHRSVSWYQQTPGQGLQFLFEYFSETQRNKGNFPGRFSGRQFSNSRSEMNVSTLELGDSALYLCASSLKGLASYNEQFFGPGTRLTVL.

The chain links TRBV5-5 to TRBJ2-1; tentative D call: TRBD2 (5 bases). This CDR3 contains 15 residues. Germline CDR1 reads SGHKS; CDR2 reads YYEKEE (reference sequence). With 2 bases removed from V and 2 bases from J, the gap between germline ends came to 11 bases. The DNA for the CDR3 is TGTGCCAGCAGCTTCCAGCGGAACACCTACAATGAGCAGTTCTTC. Translation gives CASSFQRNTYNEQFF.

This chain uses TRBV29-1 with TRBJ2-2; 8 bases are shared with TRBD2. CDR3 length: 13 residues. V shed 5 bases and J 6 bases; nucleotides not matched to a gene: 5. Germline CDR1 and CDR2: SQVTM and ANQGSEA. CDR3 sequence: CSVQTSVAGELFF. Here the CDR3 DNA reads TGCAGCGTTCAGACTAGCGTGGCCGGGGAGCTGTTTTTT.

The rearrangement joins TRBV2 to TRBJ2-3; D is ambiguous. This CDR3 has 16 residues. CDR1 is SNHLY, CDR2 FYNNEI, per germline. Deletions cut 7 bases from V and 1 base from J, with 18 bases between. The CDR3 protein is CASNPYPGQGTDTQYF. The CDR3 bases are TGTGCCAGCAACCCTTACCCCGGCCAGGGCACAGATACGCAGTATTTT.

The chain uses TRBV18 and TRBJ2-7; 13 positions match TRBD2. The CDR3 is made up of 15 amino acids. J was trimmed by 5 bases and V by 6 bases; bases with no gene match: 7. CDR1 is KGHSH, CDR2 LQKENI, per germline. The CDR3 sequence: CASSGLAGVFHEQYF. In nucleotides, the CDR3 is TGTGCCAGCTCCGGACTAGCGGGAGTCTTCCACGAGCAGTACTTC.

This clone was detected only once. The V gene is TRBV2, the J gene TRBJ2-1; D is uncertain. V lost 6 bases, J lost 7 bases, and 7 bases lay in between. This CDR3 spans 11 amino acids. Per the germline V gene, CDR1 is SNHLY and CDR2 is FYNNEI. Here the CDR3 reads CASSGENEQFF. As DNA, the CDR3 is TGTGCCAGCAGCGGAGAGAATGAGCAGTTCTTC.

The CDR3 bases are TGTGCCATCAGTGGCGGGCTCAACACCGGGGAGCTGTTTTTT. Protein sequence: CAISGGLNTGELFF. V is TRBV10-3 and J is TRBJ2-2, with D maybe TRBD2 (5 bases). The ends were cut back, 4 bases at V and 2 bases at J, with 8 bases in the middle. This CDR3 region has 14 residues. Per the germline V gene, CDR1 is ENHRY and CDR2 is SYGVKD.